A selection of T cell receptor beta chains follows, all from one sample in a study of cytomegalovirus exposure and HLA in healthy donors. The data were produced by immunoSEQ multiplex PCR, yet TCRdb's version contains in-frame clones alone and is incomplete. Among approximately 77,000 clones listed, 78% were seen once. The specimen was PBMCs. The source is a man aged 40-49 years in good health and CMV-seronegative. CDR3s include the opening cysteine and the closing phenylalanine or tryptophan. Fields, in order: V gene, D gene, J gene, clone size, CDR3 DNA, CDR3 protein. D genes are given only for firm matches. Size tells how often a clone was seen (once, few, many) or the class of an expanded clone, and some rows leave it out.

>TRBV13|.|TRBJ2-2|.
TGTGCCAGCAGCTTAGGCAGGGGAACCGGGGAGCTGTTTTTT
CASSLGRGTGELFF
>TRBV2|.|TRBJ2-4|.
TGTGCCAGCAGTGAAGAGGGGCAGGGAAAAAACATTCAGTACTTC
CASSEEGQGKNIQYF
>TRBV6-1|TRBD2|TRBJ2-1|once
TGTGCCAGCAGTGAACTTAGCGGGAGCTACAATGAGCAGTTCTTC
CASSELSGSYNEQFF
>TRBV5-6|TRBD2|TRBJ2-7|.
TGTGCCAGCAGGACAAGCGGGAGTCCCTACTACGAGCAGTACTTC
CASRTSGSPYYEQYF
>TRBV30|TRBD2|TRBJ2-1|once
TGTGCCTGGAGTGTCGGAGCGGGACTCAATGAGCAGTTCTTC
CAWSVGAGLNEQFF
>TRBV5-8|TRBD1|TRBJ2-5|few
TGTGCCAGCAGCATGGGACAGGGAATCGAAGAGACCCAGTACTTC
CASSMGQGIEETQYF
>TRBV27|.|TRBJ2-7|few
TGTGCCAGCAGTTTAGCCCCGATTCCTACGAGGGAGCAGTACTTC
CASSLAPIPTREQYF
>TRBV6-5|.|TRBJ1-2|.
TGTGCCAGCAGTCCCTCAGCAGGGATTAACACCTTC
CASSPSAGINTF
>TRBV29-1|TRBD1|TRBJ1-6|.
TGCAGCGTGGCGACAGGGTCTGGCTCACCCCTCCACTTT
CSVATGSGSPLHF
>TRBV28|TRBD1|TRBJ2-3|.
TGTGCCAGCAGTACAGGGGCGGGTACGCAGTATTTT
CASSTGAGTQYF
>TRBV29-1|.|TRBJ2-7|.
TGCAGCGGCCTTACGGAGACTTACGAGCAGTACTTC
CSGLTETYEQYF
>TRBV19|.|TRBJ1-2|.
TGTGCCAGTAGTATAGTTAGTTTGCGGACAGCAAACTATGGCTACACCTTC
CASSIVSLRTANYGYTF
>TRBV28|TRBD2|TRBJ2-4|.
TGTGCAAGCGGGGGGGAGTTGAACATTCAGTACTTC
CASGGELNIQYF
>TRBV7-3|.|TRBJ2-7|.
TGTGCCAGCAGCTTAACAGCGGGTTACGAGCAGTACTTC
CASSLTAGYEQYF
>TRBV29-1|TRBD2|TRBJ2-1|.
TGCAGCGTGCGCGGGGGACTAGCGGGAGGGTACGATGTGAATGAGCAGTTCTTC
CSVRGGLAGGYDVNEQFF
>TRBV19|TRBD1|TRBJ1-5|.
TGTGCCAGTAGTATAGGTTCCGACAGGGGGTCCCAGCCCCAGCATTTT
CASSIGSDRGSQPQHF
>TRBV28|TRBD2|TRBJ2-7|.
TGTGCCAGCAGTTTTCTCACTAGCGGGGGATCCTACGAGCAGTACTTC
CASSFLTSGGSYEQYF
>TRBV28|TRBD1|TRBJ2-5|.
TGTGCCAGCAGTCGCGACAGGGACGAAGAGACCCAGTACTTC
CASSRDRDEETQYF
>TRBV29-1|.|TRBJ2-1|.
TGCAGCGTTGATCTCTATGAGCAGTTCTTC
CSVDLYEQFF
>TRBV5-4|TRBD2|TRBJ2-7|.
TGTGCCAGCAGCTTCAGCGGGAGGGCCGCTTACGAGCAGTACTTC
CASSFSGRAAYEQYF